This TCR beta chain was found in a study of blood T cell repertoires in COVID-19. The data were produced by immunoSEQ multiplex PCR, yet TCRdb's version contains in-frame clones alone and is incomplete. The sample carries about 260,000 clones, 85% to 95% recorded once. Those enrolled, adults aged about 18 to 89 years, came from 20 to 25 US areas. Researchers sorted participants into cohorts using their self-reported clinical history. Germline V gene lookup returns CDR1 SGHKS and CDR2 YYEKEE (reference sequence). The CDR3 spans 13 residues. The V gene end was trimmed by 5 bases and the J gene end by 5 bases; junction bases not matched to a gene: 7.

Sequenced material: PBMCs or T cells enriched from blood (not recorded which). The chain carries TRBV5-5 and TRBJ2-7; TRBD1 matches at 7 bases. The TCR comes from a man aged 40-49 years who had been exposed to COVID-19. The CDR3 nucleotides are TGTGCCAGCAGTCTGACAGGGTCCAACGAGCAGTACTTC. Its translation is CASSLTGSNEQYF. Based on the CDR3 plus reference TRBV5-5 and TRBJ2-7, the full variable domain is DAGVTQSPTHLIKTRGQQVTLRCSPISGHKSVSWYQQVLGQGPQFIFQYYEKEERGRGNFPDRFSARQFPNYSSELNVNALLLGDSALYLCASSLTGSNEQYFGPGTRLTVT.